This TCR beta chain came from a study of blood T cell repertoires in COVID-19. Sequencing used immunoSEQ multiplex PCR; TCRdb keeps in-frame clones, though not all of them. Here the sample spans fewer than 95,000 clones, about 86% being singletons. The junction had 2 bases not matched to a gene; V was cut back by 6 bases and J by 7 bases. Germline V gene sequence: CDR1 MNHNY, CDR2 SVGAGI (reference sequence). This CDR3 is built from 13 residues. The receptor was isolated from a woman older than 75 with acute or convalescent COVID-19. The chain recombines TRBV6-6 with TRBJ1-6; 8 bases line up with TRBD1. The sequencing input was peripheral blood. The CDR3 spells CASRGTGNSPLHF. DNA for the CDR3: TGTGCCAGCAGAGGGACAGGCAATTCACCCCTCCACTTT.